This T cell receptor (beta chain) was sequenced for a study of response to subunit inactivated influenza vaccine. The study, taken as a whole, reports: It was the authors' suggestion that each seasonal influenza vaccination recruits few new T cells.

The CDR3 is 15 residues long. Germline values: CDR1 SGHRS, CDR2 YFSETQ. J gave up 6 bases and V 6 bases, and 8 bases lay outside the gene matches. This clonotype was counted only a few times. Antigen specificity is unknown. Each CDR3 protein gets one entry after TCRdb re-called the RT-PCR reads with MiXCR. The table shows around 570,000 distinct CDR3 sequences, with about 7.6% occurring only once. This chain connects TRBV5-1 to TRBJ2-2, with 10 bases that match TRBD2. Sequenced here: PBMCs from blood, sampled 23 months after vaccination. This TCR came from a man aged 50 to 69 who received an inactivated influenza vaccine. CDR3 sequence (DNA): TGCGCCAGCACCACTAGCGGGATTCGCGCCGGGGAGCTGTTTTTT. This translates into CASTTSGIRAGELFF.